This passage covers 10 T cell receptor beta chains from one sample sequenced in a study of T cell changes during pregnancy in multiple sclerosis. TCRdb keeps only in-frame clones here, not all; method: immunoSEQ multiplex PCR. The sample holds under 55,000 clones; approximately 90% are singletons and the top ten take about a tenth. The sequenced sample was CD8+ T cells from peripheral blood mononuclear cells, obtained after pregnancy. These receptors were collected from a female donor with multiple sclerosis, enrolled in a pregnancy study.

The CDR3 bases are TGTGCCAGCAGTGATGACAGTTTCCTAGAGCTGTTTTTT. Residues: CASSDDSFLELFF. J is TRBJ2-2 and V is TRBV6-1, with TRBD1 as a possible D gene (5 bases). Germline V gives CDR1 MNHNS, CDR2 SASEGT. The CDR3 covers 13 residues. V was cut by 3 bases and J by 11 bases, with 13 bases left in between.

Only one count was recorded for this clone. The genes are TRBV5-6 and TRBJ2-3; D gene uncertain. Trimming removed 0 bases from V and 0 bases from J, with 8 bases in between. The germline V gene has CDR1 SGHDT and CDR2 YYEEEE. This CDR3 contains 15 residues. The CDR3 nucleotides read TGTGCCAGCAGCTTGGGTGGAGCTAGCACAGATACGCAGTATTTT. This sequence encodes CASSLGGASTDTQYF.

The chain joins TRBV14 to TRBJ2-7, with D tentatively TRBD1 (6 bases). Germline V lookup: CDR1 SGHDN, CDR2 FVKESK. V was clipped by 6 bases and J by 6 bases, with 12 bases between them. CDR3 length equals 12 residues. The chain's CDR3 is CASRHTGIEQYF. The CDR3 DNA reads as TGTGCCAGCAGACATACAGGGATCGAGCAGTACTTC.

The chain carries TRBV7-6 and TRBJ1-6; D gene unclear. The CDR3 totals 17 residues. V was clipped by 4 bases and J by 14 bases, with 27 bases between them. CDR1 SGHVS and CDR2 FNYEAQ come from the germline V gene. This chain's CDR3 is CASSSSPRGKVGVALHF. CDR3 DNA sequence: TGTGCCAGCAGCTCTAGCCCCCGAGGGAAGGTCGGCGTAGCCCTCCACTTT. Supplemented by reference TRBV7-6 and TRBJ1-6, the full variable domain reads GAGVSQSPRYKVTKRGQDVALRCDPISGHVSLYWYRQALGQGPEFLTYFNYEAQQDKSGLPNDRFSAERPEGSISTLTIQRTEQRDSAMYRCASSSSPRGKVGVALHFGNGTRLTVT.

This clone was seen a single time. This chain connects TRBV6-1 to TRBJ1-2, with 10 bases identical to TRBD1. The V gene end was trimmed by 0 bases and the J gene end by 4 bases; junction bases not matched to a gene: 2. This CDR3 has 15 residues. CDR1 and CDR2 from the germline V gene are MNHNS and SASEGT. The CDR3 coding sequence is TGTGCCAGCAGTGAAGCGAGGACAGGGGGCTATGGCTACACCTTC. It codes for CASSEARTGGYGYTF.

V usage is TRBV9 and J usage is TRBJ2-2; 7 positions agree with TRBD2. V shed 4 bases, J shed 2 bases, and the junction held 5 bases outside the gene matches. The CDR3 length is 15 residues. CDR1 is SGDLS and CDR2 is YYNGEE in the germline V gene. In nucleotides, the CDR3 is TGTGCCAGCAGCCCGGGGACTACCAACACCGGGGAGCTGTTTTTT. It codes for CASSPGTTNTGELFF.

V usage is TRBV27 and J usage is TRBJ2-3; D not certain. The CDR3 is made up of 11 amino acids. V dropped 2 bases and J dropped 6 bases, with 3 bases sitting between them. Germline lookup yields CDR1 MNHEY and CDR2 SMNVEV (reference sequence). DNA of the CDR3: TGTGCCAGCAGTTTAGGCGATACGCAGTATTTT. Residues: CASSLGDTQYF.

The CDR3 loop is CAGQQGSPSYEQYF. The CDR3 nucleotides are TGTGCCGGACAACAGGGATCTCCCTCCTACGAGCAGTACTTC. This chain uses TRBV2 with TRBJ2-7, with TRBD1 as a possible D gene (6 bases). Germline-derived CDR1 and CDR2 are SNHLY and FYNNEI. CDR3 length: 14 residues. V was cut by 11 bases and J by 0 bases, with 17 bases left in between.

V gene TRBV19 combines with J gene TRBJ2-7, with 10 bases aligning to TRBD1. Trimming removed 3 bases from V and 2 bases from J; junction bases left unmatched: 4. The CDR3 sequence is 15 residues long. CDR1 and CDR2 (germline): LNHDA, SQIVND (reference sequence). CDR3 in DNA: TGTGCCAGTAGTATTGGGGACAGGGGCCCCTACGAGCAGTACTTC. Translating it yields CASSIGDRGPYEQYF.

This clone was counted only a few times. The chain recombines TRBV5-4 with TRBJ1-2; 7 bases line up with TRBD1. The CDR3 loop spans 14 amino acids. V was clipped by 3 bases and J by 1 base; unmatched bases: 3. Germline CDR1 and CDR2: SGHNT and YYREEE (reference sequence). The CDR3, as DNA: TGTGCCAGCAGCTCCCAGGGGGGTAACTATGGCTACACCTTC. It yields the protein CASSSQGGNYGYTF.